This T cell receptor (beta chain) was identified during a study of T-cell memory formation after mild COVID-19. The V end lost 4 bases, the J end lost 0 bases, and 10 bases lay between the germline ends. The CDR3 loop spans 15 amino acids. Germline lookup yields CDR1 LGHDT and CDR2 YNNKEL (reference sequence). TCRdb passed the 5' RACE reads through MiXCR, listing each CDR3 protein once. The repertoire holds over 400,000 distinct CDR3 sequences, with 23% as singletons. This clonotype was detected only a few times. The J gene is TRBJ2-1, the V gene TRBV3-1; a weak D match, TRBD2 (7 bases). Sequences were obtained from PBMCs or a T cell subset sorted from them (not recorded which). This TCR derives from an adult woman who had mild COVID-19 (a few samples of this study predate the infection). Cell type and time point are not known. The CDR3 coding sequence is TGTGCCAGCAGCCGGGCGGGGGCCTCCTACAATGAGCAGTTCTTC. Amino acid sequence: CASSRAGASYNEQFF.